Listed here are 10 T cell receptor beta chains from one sample, sequenced in a study of T cells in Graves' hyperthyroidism and ophthalmopathy. Template material for amplifying TCR beta CDR3 regions consisted of RNA transcripts. Initially, a first-round RT-PCR of the TCR CDR3 employed the HTBI primer set. TCRdb itself ran the multiplex PCR reads through MiXCR, one entry per CDR3 protein. Among a few hundred thousand distinct CDR3 sequences listed, about 15% were seen once. Sequenced sample: blood. Receptors originate from a woman in her twenties or thirties with Graves' hyperthyroidism.

The CDR3 reads CASSSKLGGELFF. DNA for the CDR3: TGTGCCAGCAGCTCGAAGTTGGGCGGGGAGCTGTTTTTT. The V and J genes are TRBV5-4 and TRBJ2-2; unclear D gene. Trimming left V 3 bases short and J 7 bases short, with 10 bases between. The CDR3 has 13 residues. Germline V gives CDR1 SGHNT, CDR2 YYREEE (reference sequence).

A single count supports this clonotype. This rearrangement joins TRBV29-1 to TRBJ1-4; D perhaps matches TRBD1 (6 bases). The CDR3 loop spans 12 amino acids. The ends were cut back, 3 bases at V and 7 bases at J, with 9 bases in the middle. Germline values: CDR1 SQVTM, CDR2 ANQGSEA. CDR3 protein: CSVEIGGEKLFF. CDR3 sequence (DNA): TGCAGCGTTGAGATAGGGGGTGAAAAACTGTTTTTT.

This clonotype came up many times. The gene calls are TRBV30 and TRBJ2-7; 11 nucleotides align to TRBD2. Per the germline V gene, CDR1 is GTSNPN and CDR2 is SVGIG (reference sequence). J lost 6 bases, V lost 2 bases, and 6 bases had no gene match. The CDR3 totals 14 residues. The CDR3 DNA follows: TGTGCCTGGAGTCTCGGACTAGCGGGTATCGAGCAGTACTTC. Amino acid sequence: CAWSLGLAGIEQYF.

This clonotype was counted many times. The rearrangement joins TRBV5-6 to TRBJ2-2; D gene uncertain. With 3 bases removed from V and 4 bases from J, the gap between germline ends came to 10 bases. Germline lookup yields CDR1 SGHDT and CDR2 YYEEEE. This CDR3 spans 14 amino acids. The CDR3 here is CASSSDVGTGELFF. The CDR3 DNA reads as TGTGCCAGCAGCTCAGACGTAGGCACCGGGGAGCTGTTTTTT.

This chain connects TRBV5-1 to TRBJ2-3, with 15 bases aligning to TRBD2. CDR3 size: 17 residues. The V gene end was trimmed by 4 bases and the J gene end by 1 base; junction bases not matched to a gene: 4. CDR1 is SGHRS and CDR2 is YFSETQ in the germline V gene. The chain's CDR3 is CASSRGLAGGRTDTQYF. CDR3 sequence (DNA): TGCGCCAGCAGCCGGGGACTAGCGGGAGGTCGCACAGATACGCAGTATTTT. The full variable domain, rest sourced from reference TRBV5-1 and TRBJ2-3, is KAGVTQTPRYLIKTRGQQVTLSCSPISGHRSVSWYQQTPGQGLQFLFEYFSETQRNKGNFPGRFSGRQFSNSRSEMNVSTLELGDSALYLCASSRGLAGGRTDTQYFGPGTRLTVL.

This clonotype was recorded once. J is TRBJ2-3 and V is TRBV7-9, with D perhaps being TRBD1 or TRBD2 (5 bases each). The V and J ends lost 4 bases and 2 bases respectively, with 13 bases between them. The length of the CDR3 is 15 residues. CDR1 and CDR2 (germline): SEHNR, FQNEAQ (reference sequence). As DNA, the CDR3 is TGTGCCAGCAGCTCGTGGGCCGGGGCCACAGATACGCAGTATTTT. Translation gives CASSSWAGATDTQYF.

This clonotype was recorded at least ten times. The rearrangement links TRBV20-1 to TRBJ1-2; 7 nucleotides align to TRBD1. The germline V gene encodes CDR1 DFQATT and CDR2 SNEGSKA (reference sequence). V shed 3 bases, J shed 2 bases, and the junction held 3 bases outside the gene matches. The CDR3 contains 13 residues. CDR3 coding DNA: TGCAGTGCTAGTACAGGGGACAACTATGGCTACACCTTC. Its translation is CSASTGDNYGYTF.

This chain connects TRBV15 to TRBJ2-7, with 8 bases identical to TRBD1. V trimming: 0 bases; J trimming: 3 bases; junction bases outside the gene matches: 1. The CDR3 extends over 14 amino acids. Germline loops: CDR1 LNHNV, CDR2 YYDKDF (reference sequence). Here the CDR3 DNA reads TGTGCCACCAGCAGAGATACAGGGGGCTACGAGCAGTACTTC. It yields the protein CATSRDTGGYEQYF.

In its sample, this clonotype was seen many times. The chain couples TRBV3-1 to TRBJ2-1; no reliable D call. The V and J ends lost 2 bases and 5 bases respectively, with 16 bases between them. Germline V CDR1 and CDR2: LGHDT, YNNKEL (reference sequence). This CDR3 has 16 residues. Written as DNA, the CDR3 is TGTGCCAGCAGCCAACTAATGGTAGGCAAAAACAATGAGCAGTTCTTC. This gives the protein CASSQLMVGKNNEQFF.

This clonotype came up many times. This chain links TRBV29-1 with TRBJ1-1; D is undetermined. Trimming shortened V by 0 bases and J by 3 bases, and 8 bases separated the two germline ends. Germline loops: CDR1 SQVTM, CDR2 ANQGSEA. The CDR3 is made up of 13 amino acids. DNA for the CDR3: TGCAGCGTTGAAGATCAAGGCTACACTGAAGCTTTCTTT. As protein: CSVEDQGYTEAFF.